This paragraph covers one T cell receptor beta chain sequence. TCRdb keeps only in-frame clones here, not all; method: immunoSEQ multiplex PCR. The sample records over 200,000 clones, roughly 87% being singletons. The data stem from a study of control samples from healthy donors and cancer patients. Trimming removed 1 base at V and 1 base at J, with 8 bases between. Germline loops: CDR1 SGHAT, CDR2 FQNNGV. CDR3 size: 15 residues. This clonotype was sampled from a woman aged 55-69 years with lung cancer. The V call is TRBV11-2, the J call TRBJ2-1; D call uncertain. The specimen was PBMCs. CDR3 protein: CASSLGRQSYNEQFF. For the CDR3, the DNA is TGTGCCAGCAGCTTAGGCAGGCAGTCCTACAATGAGCAGTTCTTC.